These T cell receptor beta chains were read from a single sample in a study of response to subunit inactivated influenza vaccine. TCRdb itself ran the RT-PCR reads through MiXCR, one entry per CDR3 protein. The data contain some 500,000 distinct CDR3 sequences, 16% of them singletons. This material consisted of CD4+ T cells sorted from PBMCs, taken roughly 24 months after vaccination. Receptor source: a man aged 45 to 70 who received an inactivated influenza vaccine. Both conserved end residues are part of each CDR3. Only part of the rows carry a size: once, few, many, or a class if the clone is expanded.

TRBV20-1	-	TRBJ1-5	CSASSTGWNQPQHF
TRBV28	-	TRBJ2-5	CARTGQQETQYF
TRBV5-6	few	TRBJ2-7	CASTWGGLQEQYF
TRBV2	-	TRBJ2-2	CASSQGRERELFF
TRBV20-1	few	TRBJ2-5	CSARGAGFETQYF
TRBV6-5	-	TRBJ2-5	CASSYPTPGGETQYF
TRBV7-2	-	TRBJ2-1	CASSLADRIYNEQFF
TRBV7-3	few	TRBJ2-3	CASSLNGLEADTQYF
TRBV20-1	few	TRBJ2-7	CSVGQGRYEQYF
TRBV12-3/TRBV12-4	few	TRBJ2-6	CASSLAVLFPRVSGANVLTF
TRBV9	few	TRBJ2-7	CASSAGPISYEQYF